The rows below give T cell receptor beta chains drawn from one sample of a study of cytomegalovirus exposure and HLA in healthy donors. Profiled with immunoSEQ multiplex PCR; TCRdb holds only in-frame clones, not every one. Of 150,000 to 200,000 clones listed, about 84% are singletons. The sequenced sample consisted of PBMCs. The receptors derive from a woman aged 18-29 years in good health and CMV-seronegative. The CDR3 runs from the conserved cysteine through the conserved F or W. The D gene is left open where the match is weak. Rows give clone size only sometimes, using once, few, many, or a class for an expanded clone.

length	D	V	size	J	DNA	CDR3
14	NA	TRBV12-5	NA	TRBJ1-1	TGTGCTAGTGGACCCCCGACACCGAACACTGAAGCTTTCTTT	CASGPPTPNTEAFF
16	NA	TRBV11-2	NA	TRBJ2-2	TGTGCCAGCAGCTTAGAACAGTTCGCGAACACCGGGGAGCTGTTTTTT	CASSLEQFANTGELFF
14	NA	TRBV5-6	NA	TRBJ1-4	TGTGCCAGCAGCTTAGGCGGGGGGAATGAAAAACTGTTTTTT	CASSLGGGNEKLFF
14	TRBD1	TRBV5-1	NA	TRBJ1-2	TGCGCCAGCAGACCCGGGACAGAATCTCATGGCTACACCTTC	CASRPGTESHGYTF
14	TRBD1	TRBV10-2	NA	TRBJ1-5	TGCGCCAGCGCCGACAGGGCAAGGTATCAGCCCCAGCATTTT	CASADRARYQPQHF
17	TRBD2	TRBV15	NA	TRBJ2-4	TGTGCCACCAGCGGCATAGAAGGGACTATAGCCAAAAACATTCAGTACTTC	CATSGIEGTIAKNIQYF
15	NA	TRBV5-1	NA	TRBJ2-7	TGCGCCAGCAGCCCTTTTCTGACAGGTACCTACGAGCAGTACTTC	CASSPFLTGTYEQYF
16	NA	TRBV6-5	NA	TRBJ1-3	TGTGCCAGCAGTTACGGTACGGGGAGCTCTGGAAACACCATATATTTT	CASSYGTGSSGNTIYF
14	TRBD1	TRBV28	once	TRBJ1-2	TGTGCCAGCAGTTTGTTCGGACAGGGACACGGCTACACCTTC	CASSLFGQGHGYTF
16	TRBD1	TRBV7-9	NA	TRBJ2-3	TGTGCCAGCAGCACAAACCACAGGGGTCGCACAGATACGCAGTATTTT	CASSTNHRGRTDTQYF
15	TRBD2	TRBV6-5	NA	TRBJ2-7	TGTGCCAGCAGTTACTCTGCTAGCGGCTCCTACGAGCAGTACTTC	CASSYSASGSYEQYF
15	TRBD2	TRBV6-6	NA	TRBJ2-5	TGTGCCAGCAAGATACAGCGCTCCGGGGGGGAGACCCAGTACTTC	CASKIQRSGGETQYF
14	NA	TRBV5-8	NA	TRBJ1-5	TGTGCCAGCAGCTTGGGGCTCAGCAATCAGCCCCAGCATTTT	CASSLGLSNQPQHF
17	TRBD1	TRBV11-2	NA	TRBJ1-5	TGTGCCAGCAGCTCCTTATCCGGGACAGATAGCAATCAGCCCCAGCATTTT	CASSSLSGTDSNQPQHF
14	TRBD1	TRBV7-9	NA	TRBJ2-1	TGTGCCAGCAGCTTTGGGACAGGACGAGATGAGCAGTTCTTC	CASSFGTGRDEQFF
17	NA	TRBV10-2	NA	TRBJ1-3	TGCGCCAGCAGTGAGGGGGGGTTTTGGGGTCCTGGAAACACCATATATTTT	CASSEGGFWGPGNTIYF
16	TRBD2	TRBV7-8	NA	TRBJ2-3	TGTGCCAGCAGCTTAGCGCAAGGCGGGGGGGCGGATACGCAGTATTTT	CASSLAQGGGADTQYF
16	NA	TRBV9	once	TRBJ1-6	TGTGCCAGCAGCCCACACACCCAAACGGGTAATTCACCCCTCCACTTT	CASSPHTQTGNSPLHF
19	TRBD1	TRBV23-1	few	TRBJ2-7	TGCGCCAGCAGTCAATCTCCTGGGGACAGGGATGAAGGTGGCTACGAGCAGTACTTC	CASSQSPGDRDEGGYEQYF
17	NA	TRBV5-1	few	TRBJ1-2	TGCGCCAGCAGCTTGGAGTCCGGGGGGCGTACTAACTATGGCTACACCTTC	CASSLESGGRTNYGYTF
17	NA	TRBV27	NA	TRBJ2-5	TGTGCCAGCCAACCCTGGGCGGAGGCGGGAATCCAAGAGACCCAGTACTTC	CASQPWAEAGIQETQYF
10	TRBD2	TRBV7-7	NA	TRBJ2-3	TGTGCCAGCAGCGCACCAGCGGGAGGTTTT	CASSAPAGGF
14	TRBD1	TRBV30	NA	TRBJ2-3	TGTGCCTGGAGTACGACAGGGGGCACAGATACGCAGTATTTT	CAWSTTGGTDTQYF
15	TRBD2	TRBV9	NA	TRBJ2-5	TGTGCCAGCAGCGTAGGGCTAGCGGACCAAGAGACCCAGTACTTC	CASSVGLADQETQYF
12	NA	TRBV4-1	NA	TRBJ1-1	TGCGCCAGCAGTACAGGGATAGCTGAAGCTTTCTTT	CASSTGIAEAFF
13	NA	TRBV2	NA	TRBJ1-5	TGTGCCAGCACGTCACAGTACAATCAGCCCCAGCATTTT	CASTSQYNQPQHF